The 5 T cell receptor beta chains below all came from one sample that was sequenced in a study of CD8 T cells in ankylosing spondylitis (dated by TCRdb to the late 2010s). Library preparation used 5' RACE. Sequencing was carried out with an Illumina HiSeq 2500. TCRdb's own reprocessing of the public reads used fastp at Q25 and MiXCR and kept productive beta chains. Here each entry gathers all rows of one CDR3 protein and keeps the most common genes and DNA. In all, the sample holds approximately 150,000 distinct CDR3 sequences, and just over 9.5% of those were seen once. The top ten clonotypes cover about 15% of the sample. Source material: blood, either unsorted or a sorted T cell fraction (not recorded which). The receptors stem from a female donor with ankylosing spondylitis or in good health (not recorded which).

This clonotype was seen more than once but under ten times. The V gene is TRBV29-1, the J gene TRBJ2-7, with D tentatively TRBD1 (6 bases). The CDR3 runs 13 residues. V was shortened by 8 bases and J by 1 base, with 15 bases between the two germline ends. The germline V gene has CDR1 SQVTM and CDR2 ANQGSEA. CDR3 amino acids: CSPRTVPSYEQYF. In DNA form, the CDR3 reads TGCAGCCCCCGGACAGTTCCGTCCTACGAGCAGTACTTC.

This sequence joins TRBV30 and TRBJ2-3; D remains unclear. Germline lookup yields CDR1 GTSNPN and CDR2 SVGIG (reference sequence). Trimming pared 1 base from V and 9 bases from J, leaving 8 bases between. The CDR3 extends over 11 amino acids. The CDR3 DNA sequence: TGTGCCTGGAGTGAAGGCGAGACGCAGTATTTT. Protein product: CAWSEGETQYF.

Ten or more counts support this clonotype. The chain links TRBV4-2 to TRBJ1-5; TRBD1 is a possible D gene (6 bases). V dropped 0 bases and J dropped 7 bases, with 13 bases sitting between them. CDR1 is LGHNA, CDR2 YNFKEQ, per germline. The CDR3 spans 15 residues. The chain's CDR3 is CASSQDRGENQPQHF. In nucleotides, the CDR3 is TGTGCCAGCAGCCAAGATAGGGGGGAAAACCAGCCCCAGCATTTT.

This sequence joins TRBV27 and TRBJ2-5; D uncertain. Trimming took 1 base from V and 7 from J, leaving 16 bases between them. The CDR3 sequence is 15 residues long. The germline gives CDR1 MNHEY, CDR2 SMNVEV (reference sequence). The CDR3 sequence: CASSLFSTGVGTQYF. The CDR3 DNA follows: TGTGCCAGCAGTTTATTCTCGACTGGGGTAGGGACCCAGTACTTC.

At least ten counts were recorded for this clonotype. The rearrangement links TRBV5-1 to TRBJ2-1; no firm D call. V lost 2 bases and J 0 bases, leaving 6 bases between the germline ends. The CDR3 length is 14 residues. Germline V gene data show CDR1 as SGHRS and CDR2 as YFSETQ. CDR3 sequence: CASSFRDSYNEQFF. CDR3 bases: TGCGCCAGCAGCTTTCGAGACTCCTACAATGAGCAGTTCTTC.